What follows are 13 T cell receptor beta chains derived from one specimen sequenced in a study of CD8 T cells in Susac syndrome. It was with random hexamers that 0.5 to 1 ug RNA was reverse transcribed. TCRdb used MiXCR to reprocess the immunoSEQ multiplex PCR reads, holding one entry per CDR3 protein. The sample lists fewer than 150,000 distinct CDR3 sequences, 90% to 95% occurring once. What was sequenced was CD4+ T cells from PBMCs. These receptors were collected from a human donor in good health.

This chain joins TRBV27 and TRBJ2-7, with 11 nucleotides matching TRBD1. Per the germline V gene, CDR1 is MNHEY and CDR2 is SMNVEV (reference sequence). The V gene end was trimmed by 8 bases and the J gene end by 4 bases; junction bases not matched to a gene: 7. This CDR3 contains 14 residues. The CDR3 nucleotides read TGTGCCAGCCTTCGGACAGGGGGCCGTTACGAGCAGTACTTC. Its protein is CASLRTGGRYEQYF.

This chain connects TRBV7-2 to TRBJ1-4; D is unclear. The CDR3 has 12 residues. CDR1 is SGHTA, CDR2 FQGNSA, per germline. V was clipped by 1 base and J by 7 bases, with 4 bases between them. The DNA of the CDR3 is TGTGCCAGCAGCTTAGACGCTGAAAAACTGTTTTTT. Its translation is CASSLDAEKLFF.

CDR3 bases: TGTGCCAGTAGTACCCTTCGGACAGGGGGAGGCGAGCAGTACTTC. Amino acids: CASSTLRTGGGEQYF. The chain links TRBV19 to TRBJ2-7; TRBD1 matches 10 bases. Looked up from germline, CDR1 is LNHDA and CDR2 is SQIVND (reference sequence). The CDR3 sequence is 15 residues long. V dropped 4 bases and J dropped 6; count of bases not matched to a gene: 9.

This chain joins TRBV19 and TRBJ2-2; 7 positions agree with TRBD2. The CDR3 is 14 amino acids. Germline CDR1 LNHDA, CDR2 SQIVND (reference sequence). V shed 5 bases, J shed 5 bases, and the junction held 5 bases outside the gene matches. CDR3 sequence (DNA): TGTGCCAGTAGTGCCGGGGGAGGGACCGGGGAGCTGTTTTTT. This sequence encodes CASSAGGGTGELFF. The full variable domain, its missing parts supplied by reference TRBV19 and TRBJ2-2, is DGGITQSPKYLFRKEGQNVTLSCEQNLNHDAMYWYRQDPGQGLRLIYYSQIVNDFQKGDIAEGYSVSREKKESFPLTVTSAQKNPTAFYLCASSAGGGTGELFFGEGSRLTVL.

The rearrangement links TRBV6-2 or TRBV6-3 to TRBJ2-1; possible D gene TRBD2, 5 bases. The germline V gene encodes CDR1 MNHEY and CDR2 SVGEGT. The V end was cut by 10 bases, the J end by 5 bases, with 12 bases between. The CDR3 sequence is 12 residues long. The CDR3 is CAILDSHNEQFF. The CDR3 DNA is TGTGCCATCCTGGACTCTCACAATGAGCAGTTCTTC.

The V call is TRBV18, the J call TRBJ1-4; tentative D call: TRBD1 (6 bases). The CDR3 totals 15 residues. Trimming shortened V by 2 bases and J by 7 bases, and 14 bases separated the two germline ends. Germline values: CDR1 KGHSH, CDR2 LQKENI. CDR3 amino acids: CASSPGGTLVEKLFF. DNA of the CDR3: TGTGCCAGCTCACCAGGGGGCACTTTGGTTGAAAAACTGTTTTTT. Using reference TRBV18 and TRBJ1-4 for the parts outside the CDR3, the full variable domain is NAGVMQNPRHLVRRRGQEARLRCSPMKGHSHVYWYRQLPEEGLKFMVYLQKENIIDESGMPKERFSAEFPKEGPSILRIQQVVRGDSAAYFCASSPGGTLVEKLFFGSGTQLSVL.

The genes are TRBV25-1 and TRBJ2-7, with 10 nucleotides matching TRBD1. Germline assignment: CDR1 MGHDK and CDR2 SYGVNS. The CDR3 length is 14 residues. With V trimmed by 4 bases and J by 2 bases, 2 bases remained unmatched. This chain's CDR3 is CASSVGTGAYEQYF. The CDR3 DNA is TGTGCCAGCAGTGTGGGGACAGGGGCCTACGAGCAGTACTTC.

This chain uses TRBV5-1 with TRBJ1-4; 9 bases match TRBD1. This CDR3 has 15 amino acids. J was trimmed by 6 bases and V by 3 bases; bases with no gene match: 6. Germline lookup yields CDR1 SGHRS and CDR2 YFSETQ. CDR3: CASSSSGTGHEKLFF. Here the CDR3 DNA reads TGCGCCAGCAGCTCCTCCGGGACAGGGCATGAAAAACTGTTTTTT. Full variable domain (missing parts from reference TRBV5-1 and TRBJ1-4): KAGVTQTPRYLIKTRGQQVTLSCSPISGHRSVSWYQQTPGQGLQFLFEYFSETQRNKGNFPGRFSGRQFSNSRSEMNVSTLELGDSALYLCASSSSGTGHEKLFFGSGTQLSVL.

For this clonotype: The DNA is omitted, as the CDR3 cannot be located on it reliably, and the CDR3 follows TCRdb's listing. The chain is built from TRBV28 and TRBJ2-7; TRBD2 is the table's D call and was not checked against the DNA. Termini included, the CDR3 measures 14 amino acids. The germline gives CDR1 MDHEN, CDR2 SYDVKM. The CDR3: CASSSGQGPYEQYF.

The chain combines TRBV5-5 with TRBJ1-5; the D is unclear. Per the germline V gene, CDR1 is SGHKS and CDR2 is YYEKEE (reference sequence). The CDR3 contains 16 residues. V gave up 0 bases and J gave up 2 bases, with 12 bases separating them. The CDR3 bases are TGTGCCAGCAGCTTGGTCGACGGAGGCGGCAATCAGCCCCAGCATTTT. It specifies CASSLVDGGGNQPQHF.

The chain combines TRBV5-1 with TRBJ2-7, with TRBD2 matching 10 bases. Trimming at V came to 4 bases and at J to 3 bases, leaving 7 bases not matched to a gene. Germline values: CDR1 SGHRS, CDR2 YFSETQ. The CDR3 runs to 15 residues. Here the CDR3 DNA reads TGCGCCAGCAGCAACACCGGGACTAGCGTCTACGAGCAGTACTTC. This gives the protein CASSNTGTSVYEQYF.

This chain links TRBV12-3 or TRBV12-4 with TRBJ1-5, with 12 bases lining up with TRBD1. V shed 5 bases, J shed 2 bases, and the junction held 10 bases outside the gene matches. The CDR3 consists of 18 residues. CDR3 amino acids: CASSPGTGGINGNQPQHF. CDR3 sequence (DNA): TGTGCCAGCAGTCCCGGGACAGGGGGCATAAACGGCAATCAGCCCCAGCATTTT.

The chain employs TRBV5-6 and TRBJ2-1; 8 nucleotides agree with TRBD1. Trimming cost V 1 base and J 15 bases; bases outside gene matches: 6. CDR1 is SGHDT and CDR2 is YYEEEE in the germline V gene. The CDR3 covers 12 residues. CDR3 in DNA: TGTGCCAGCAGCTTGTGGGGACAGGCCGTGTTCTTC. This gives the protein CASSLWGQAVFF. The full variable domain, its missing parts supplied by reference TRBV5-6 and TRBJ2-1, is DAGVTQSPTHLIKTRGQQVTLRCSPKSGHDTVSWYQQALGQGPQFIFQYYEEEERQRGNFPDRFSGHQFPNYSSELNVNALLLGDSALYLCASSLWGQAVFFGPGTRLTVL.